This T cell receptor beta chain comes out of a study of T-cell memory formation after mild COVID-19. Study at large: There were largely donor-specific TCR clusters.

CDR1 is DFQATT, CDR2 SNEGSKA, per germline (reference sequence). J lost 6 bases, V lost 3 bases, and 6 bases had no gene match. CDR3 length equals 14 residues. Findings and limits, study-wide: Within pre-infection memory, some responding clones were found, suggesting cross-reactive memory joined. Contracting clones from day 15 to 85 showed balanced CD4/CD8; later expanders favored CD4+.

Notes on this clonotype: Its antigen is currently unknown.

TCRdb analysed the 5' RACE reads with MiXCR anew, one entry per CDR3 protein. This table has more than 150,000 distinct CDR3 sequences, roughly 20% appearing once. The sequencing input was PBMCs or a T cell subset sorted from them (not recorded which). This TCR derives from a man younger than 35 who had mild COVID-19 (a few samples of this study predate the infection). Cell type and time point are not known. The chain combines TRBV20-1 with TRBJ2-3, with 10 positions matching TRBD2. The CDR3 here is CSARRSGGADTQYF. The CDR3 DNA is TGCAGTGCTAGGAGGAGCGGGGGGGCCGATACGCAGTATTTT.